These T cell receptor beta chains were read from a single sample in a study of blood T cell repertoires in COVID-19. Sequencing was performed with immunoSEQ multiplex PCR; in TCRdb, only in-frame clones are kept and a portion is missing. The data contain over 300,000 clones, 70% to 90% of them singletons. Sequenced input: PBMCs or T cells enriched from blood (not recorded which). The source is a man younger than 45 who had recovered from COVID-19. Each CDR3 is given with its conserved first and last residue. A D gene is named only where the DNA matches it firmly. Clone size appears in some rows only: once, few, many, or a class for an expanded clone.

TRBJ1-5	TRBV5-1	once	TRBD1	TGCGCCAGCAGCTGGGACAGGGGGCAAGGGGCCGACCAGCCCCAGCATTTT	CASSWDRGQGADQPQHF
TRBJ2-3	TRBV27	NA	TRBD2	TGTGCCAGCAGAAAACTAGCGGGGGGGCCTTTCACAGATACGCAGTATTTT	CASRKLAGGPFTDTQYF
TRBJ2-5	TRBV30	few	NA	TGTGCCTGGGGGACTCCTATAAGAGGGACCCAGTACTTC	CAWGTPIRGTQYF
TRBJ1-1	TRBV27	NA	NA	TGTGCCAGCAGTTTGTCCCAGGGTGAAAACACTGAAGCTTTCTTT	CASSLSQGENTEAFF
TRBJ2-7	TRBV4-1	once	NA	TGCGCCAGCAGCCCCCACCTAATTGACAGCTCCTACGAGCAGTACTTC	CASSPHLIDSSYEQYF
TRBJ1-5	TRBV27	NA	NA	TGTGCCAGCAGTTGGTCGCCGGGCAATCAGCCCCAGCATTTT	CASSWSPGNQPQHF
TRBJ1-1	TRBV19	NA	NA	TGTGCCAGTAGCGTGAACAAGAACACTGAAGCTTTCTTT	CASSVNKNTEAFF
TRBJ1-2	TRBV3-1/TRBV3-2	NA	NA	TGTGCCAGCACTAATAATGCCATGGACAGAAGGAAGATTCGGGGTGGCTACACCTTC	CASTNNAMDRRKIRGGYTF
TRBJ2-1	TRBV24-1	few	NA	TGTGCCACCGTGGGGGCCGACAATGAGCAGTTCTTC	CATVGADNEQFF
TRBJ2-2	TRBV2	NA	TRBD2	TGTGCCAGCAGTGAAGCGCTTAGGGGGACTAGCGGGATCACCGGGGAGCTGTTTTTT	CASSEALRGTSGITGELFF
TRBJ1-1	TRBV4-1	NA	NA	TGCGCCAGCAGCCACTCAGGGGAAGGACACACTGAAGCTTTCTTT	CASSHSGEGHTEAFF